These 17 T cell receptor beta chains came from one sample sequenced in a study of neurological immune-mediated disorders. TCRdb called the 5' RACE reads again in MiXCR, with one record for every CDR3 protein. The repertoire holds tens of thousands of distinct CDR3 sequences, with around 7.8% as singletons. The material sequenced was PBMCs. The receptors derive from a woman between 40 and 55 years old in good health.

The chain joins TRBV7-8 to TRBJ2-7; TRBD2 agrees at 8 bases. This CDR3 has 16 residues. CDR1 and CDR2 from the germline V gene are SGHVS and FQNEAQ. The J segment lost 3 bases and the V segment lost 0 bases, leaving 7 bases of the junction unmatched. CDR3 DNA sequence: TGTGCCAGCAGCTTAGCAGGGACGGGGGGGTACTACGAGCAGTACGTC. Its protein product is CASSLAGTGGYYEQYV.

On this clonotype itself: A junction end diverges from the germline sequence, so it may reflect a read error. The rearrangement joins TRBV5-1 to TRBJ2-5; D ambiguous. The germline CDR1 and CDR2 sequences are SGHRS and YFSETQ. This CDR3 contains 13 residues. The DNA of the CDR3 is TGCGCCAACAGCTTGAATGGACAAGAGACCCAGTACTTC. Protein: CANSLNGQETQYF.

In its sample, this clonotype was seen many times. V and J are TRBV2 and TRBJ2-1, with 7 bases identical to TRBD1. This CDR3 contains 13 residues. V was pared by 7 bases and J by 3 bases, with 3 bases of the junction left unmatched. Germline lookup yields CDR1 SNHLY and CDR2 FYNNEI. The CDR3 protein is CASKGAYYNEQFF. The CDR3, as DNA: TGTGCCAGCAAGGGGGCCTACTACAATGAGCAGTTCTTC.

This clonotype was seen many times. The genes are TRBV7-2 and TRBJ2-3; TRBD1 or TRBD2 may be the D gene (6 bases each). The CDR3 runs 16 residues. Germline lookup yields CDR1 SGHTA and CDR2 FQGNSA. Trimming left V 2 bases short and J 0 bases short, with 12 bases between. In DNA form, the CDR3 reads TGTGCCAGCAGCTTATGGTGGGGGGCTAGCACAGATACGCAGTATTTT. This sequence encodes CASSLWWGASTDTQYF.

Here the CDR3 DNA reads TGCGCCAGCAGCTTCCAGGTGGGGGCCACTGAAGCTTTCTTT. Translating gives CASSFQVGATEAFF. The chain employs TRBV5-1 and TRBJ1-1; D possibly corresponds to TRBD1 (6 bases). The length of the CDR3 is 14 residues. V lost 2 bases, J lost 4 bases, and 12 bases lay in between. Germline V gene lookup returns CDR1 SGHRS and CDR2 YFSETQ.

This clonotype was counted ten times or more. CDR3 coding DNA: TGTGCCAGCAGGATATCACGGACCATGAACACTGAAGCTTTCTTT. This encodes CASRISRTMNTEAFF. This chain joins TRBV12-3 or TRBV12-4 and TRBJ1-1, with D hard to call. The CDR3 extends over 15 amino acids. V was cut by 6 bases and J by 0 bases, with 14 bases left in between.

Turning to this clonotype: This likely comes from a read error, as the CDR3 has no conserved phenylalanine or tryptophan at its end. The CDR3 nucleotides read TGTGCCAGCACAGAAGGGGCGGCGGACACTGAAGCTTTCCTT. Translation: CASTEGAADTEAFL. This chain uses TRBV6-1 with TRBJ1-1; TRBD1 is a possible D gene (5 bases). This CDR3 contains 14 residues. The V end lost 7 bases, the J end lost 3 bases, and 15 bases lay between the germline ends. Germline CDR1 is MNHNS and CDR2 is SASEGT.

This clonotype was observed many times. The rearrangement uses TRBV6-6 and TRBJ2-1; unclear D gene. Germline V lookup: CDR1 MNHNY, CDR2 SVGAGI (reference sequence). The CDR3 is 13 residues long. V gave up 6 bases and J gave up 2 bases, with 8 bases separating them. The CDR3 nucleotides read TGTGCCAGCAGGCCCCCCCCCTACAATGAGCAGTTCTTC. It specifies CASRPPPYNEQFF.

This clonotype came up many times. This chain joins TRBV20-1 and TRBJ1-1; no definite D call. Germline V gene data show CDR1 as DFQATT and CDR2 as SNEGSKA (reference sequence). This CDR3 region has 13 residues. V was shortened by 0 bases and J by 0 bases, with 5 bases between the two germline ends. CDR3 region: CSARDGVNTEAFF. The DNA for the CDR3 is TGCAGTGCTAGAGATGGCGTGAACACTGAAGCTTTCTTT.

This clonotype was counted at least ten times. CDR3 in DNA: TGTGCCAGCAGTGTGAGGACTCAATGGGGACCCGGCTCCTACAATGAGCAGTTCTTC. Translation gives CASSVRTQWGPGSYNEQFF. V gene TRBV12-3 or TRBV12-4 combines with J gene TRBJ2-1, with D perhaps assigned TRBD1 or TRBD2 (5 bases each). V lost 5 bases, J lost 0 bases, and 23 bases lay in between. This CDR3 comprises 19 residues.

This clonotype appeared many times. V usage is TRBV20-1 and J usage is TRBJ2-1; 10 bases line up with TRBD2. V lost 0 bases and J lost 9; bases outside the gene matches: 5. The germline CDR1 and CDR2 sequences are DFQATT and SNEGSKA (reference sequence). The CDR3 has 14 residues. The CDR3 loop reads CSAREASGSLEQFF. CDR3 in DNA: TGCAGTGCTAGAGAGGCTAGCGGGAGCCTTGAGCAGTTCTTC.

This clonotype was picked up many times. V is TRBV20-1 and J is TRBJ2-3; 8 bases align to TRBD2. V lost 0 bases to trimming and J lost 2 bases; unmatched junction nucleotides: 7. Looked up from germline, CDR1 is DFQATT and CDR2 is SNEGSKA (reference sequence). This CDR3 is built from 16 residues. CDR3 sequence: CSARDRVSGATDTQYF. The CDR3 coding sequence is TGCAGTGCTAGAGATCGGGTTAGCGGGGCCACAGATACGCAGTATTTT.

This clonotype was observed many times. The chain carries TRBV7-8 and TRBJ2-1; 11 bases line up with TRBD1. J was trimmed by 8 bases and V by 5 bases; bases with no gene match: 8. The CDR3 is made up of 15 amino acids. The germline CDR1 and CDR2 sequences are SGHVS and FQNEAQ. CDR3 sequence: CASSPGQGAGYEQFF. The CDR3 DNA reads TGTGCCAGCAGCCCCGGACAGGGGGCGGGGTATGAGCAGTTCTTC. The variable domain in full, completed from reference TRBV7-8 and TRBJ2-1, reads GAGVSQSPRYKVAKRGQDVALRCDPISGHVSLFWYQQALGQGPEFLTYFQNEAQLDKSGLPSDRFFAERPEGSVSTLKIQRTQQEDSAVYLCASSPGQGAGYEQFFGPGTRLTVL.

This clonotype was seen ten or more times. This chain joins TRBV20-1 and TRBJ1-1; 12 bases are shared with TRBD1. Germline CDR1 reads DFQATT; CDR2 reads SNEGSKA (reference sequence). With V trimmed by 6 bases and J by 10 bases, 9 bases remained unmatched. The CDR3 has 13 amino acids. The CDR3 here is CSAYRDRGPGAFF. In DNA, the CDR3 is TGCAGTGCGTATCGGGACAGGGGGCCGGGAGCTTTCTTT.

This clonotype was counted at least ten times. This chain uses TRBV12-3 or TRBV12-4 with TRBJ2-2, with 10 nucleotides matching TRBD2. The CDR3 extends over 16 amino acids. The V segment lost 4 bases and the J segment 7 bases; nucleotides outside the gene matches: 9. CDR3: CASSSERGGQDGELFF. The CDR3 nucleotides read TGTGCCAGCAGTTCGGAGCGGGGGGGCCAAGACGGGGAGCTGTTTTTT.

Only a few counts were recorded for this clonotype. The rearrangement links TRBV20-1 to TRBJ2-3; D may be TRBD2 (6 bases). The V and J ends lost 0 bases and 0 bases respectively, with 10 bases between them. The germline V gene encodes CDR1 DFQATT and CDR2 SNEGSKA (reference sequence). CDR3 length: 15 residues. For the CDR3, the DNA is TGCAGTGCTAGAGACCCGGGAGTTAGCACAGATACGCAGTATTTT. It codes for CSARDPGVSTDTQYF.

This clonotype was picked up many times. This sequence joins TRBV4-2 and TRBJ1-1; D not resolved. This CDR3 comprises 13 residues. V lost 1 base and J 1 base, leaving 4 bases between the germline ends. Germline CDR1 reads LGHNA; CDR2 reads YNFKEQ. The CDR3 loop reads CASSQAPNTEAFF. CDR3 nucleotides: TGTGCCAGCAGCCAAGCTCCGAACACTGAAGCTTTCTTT.